This record covers a single TCR beta chain. Many counts were recorded for this clonotype. Which antigen it targets is not known. Within one base of it there is no much larger clone, and no base qualities were kept. V loses 2 bases, J loses 7 bases, and the germline ends lie 17 bases apart. From the cysteine up to the phenylalanine, the CDR3 has a length of 15 residues. The DNA shown is the 45-base CDR3, in frame from base 1. Looking up the germline V gene (reference sequence) yields CDR1 DFQATT and CDR2 SNEGSKA. These data belong to a study of HIV-infected patients and healthy controls (dated by TCRdb to between 2014 and 2016). Libraries were made using 5' RACE. Data came from an Illumina MiSeq. TCRdb passed the public sequencing reads through fastp at Q25 and MiXCR, retaining productive beta sequences. Under each unique CDR3 protein, matching rows form one entry showing the most common genes and DNA. In all, the sample holds tens of thousands of distinct CDR3 sequences, and 15% to 20% of those were seen once. The ten largest clones add up to approximately 1.5% of the sample.

Sequenced: CD4+ T cells from blood. The receptor's source is a human donor in good health. Recombination connected TRBV20-1 to TRBJ1-4; perhaps TRBD1 is the D gene, with 5 bases matching. The DNA sequence is given as TGCAGTGCTAGAAATTCGAGGGGCGGTGGTGAAAAACTGTTTTTT. Protein translation: CSARNSRGGGEKLFF.